Listed below are T cell receptor beta chains from one sample, sequenced in a study of blood T cell repertoires in COVID-19. Some clones are missing from TCRdb's copy, which holds only in-frame ones; the method was immunoSEQ multiplex PCR. This table holds over 20,000 clones, 72% found once. Source material: peripheral blood. The receptors were gathered from an elderly woman with acute or convalescent COVID-19. The CDR3 runs from the conserved cysteine through the conserved F or W. The order of the fields is J gene, D gene, clone size, V gene, CDR3 DNA, CDR3 protein. D genes are given only for firm matches. Rows may omit the clone size; those that give it use once, few, many or a size class.

>TRBJ2-2|TRBD2|.|TRBV10-3
TGTGCCATCAGTGCTGGCGGGAGGGGTGCCGGGGAGCTGTTTTTT
CAISAGGRGAGELFF
>TRBJ1-4|.|few|TRBV18
TGTGCCAGCTCACAGGACAGTCAGAGAGAAAAACTGTTTTTT
CASSQDSQREKLFF
>TRBJ2-5|TRBD1|.|TRBV29-1
TGCAGCGTTGGTCCCCAGGGGGCCGGAGAGACCCAGTACTTC
CSVGPQGAGETQYF
>TRBJ1-5|.|few|TRBV19
TGTGCCAGTACTCTTGACCTAGGTATAGGCCCCCAGCATTTT
CASTLDLGIGPQHF
>TRBJ1-2|TRBD1|.|TRBV27
TGTGCCAGCAGTCCATACCGGGACAGCTATGGCTACACCTTC
CASSPYRDSYGYTF
>TRBJ1-5|.|few|TRBV12-3/TRBV12-4
TGTGCCAGCAGCCATCCCAATCAGCCCCAGCATTTT
CASSHPNQPQHF
>TRBJ2-5|TRBD1|.|TRBV19
TGTGCCACCGCCGGGACAGTCCAAGAGACCCAGTACTTC
CATAGTVQETQYF
>TRBJ1-6|TRBD1|.|TRBV2
TGTGCCAGCAGTCGCGACAGGGGATACTCACCCCTCCACTTT
CASSRDRGYSPLHF
>TRBJ1-6|.|.|TRBV6-2/TRBV6-3
TGTGCCAGCAGTTACGCCCAGGTGCTCCCCCTCCACTTT
CASSYAQVLPLHF
>TRBJ1-1|.|.|TRBV5-1
TGCGCCAGCAGCTTCTCCGTACAGGGCACTGAAGCTTTCTTT
CASSFSVQGTEAFF
>TRBJ1-3|.|.|TRBV20-1
TGCAGTGCTAGTCCCGGACAGTATGGAAACACCATATATTTT
CSASPGQYGNTIYF
>TRBJ2-7|.|.|TRBV7-9
TGTGCCAGCAGCTCCCGGGATCTCCTCTACGAGCAGTACTTC
CASSSRDLLYEQYF
>TRBJ2-1|TRBD2|.|TRBV19
TGTGCCAGTAGTATAGCGGCTAGCGGGAGGACCTATGAGCAGTTCTTC
CASSIAASGRTYEQFF
>TRBJ2-7|TRBD1|.|TRBV3-1/TRBV3-2
TGTGCCAGCAGCCAACCTGGACAGGGCCCTCTATACTTC
CASSQPGQGPLYF
>TRBJ2-7|.|.|TRBV15
TGTGCCACCAGCAGCGGGGACTTGGGACAGTACTTC
CATSSGDLGQYF
>TRBJ1-4|.|.|TRBV5-3
TGTGCCAGAAGCTTAGCGGGCGATAATGAAAAACTGTTTTTT
CARSLAGDNEKLFF
>TRBJ1-3|.|many|TRBV27
TGTGCCAGCAGTTTATCCATGGGAAACACCATATATTTT
CASSLSMGNTIYF
>TRBJ1-3|.|.|TRBV5-4
TGTGCCAGCAGCTCCAGGGGATCTGGAAACACCATATATTTT
CASSSRGSGNTIYF
>TRBJ2-2|.|.|TRBV7-2
TGTGCCAGCAGCGCCGCGACATGGGGCGAGCTGTTTTTT
CASSAATWGELFF
>TRBJ1-4|TRBD1|once|TRBV5-6
TGTGCCAGCAGCTGGTGGACAGGGAAAAATGAAAAACTGTTTTTT
CASSWWTGKNEKLFF
>TRBJ2-7|TRBD1|few|TRBV28
TGTGCCAGCAGCAGGACAGGCAGCTCCTACGAGCAGTACTTC
CASSRTGSSYEQYF
>TRBJ2-2|.|.|TRBV12-3/TRBV12-4
TGTGCCAGCAGTCGAGACAGGCCCGGGGAGCTGTTTTTT
CASSRDRPGELFF
>TRBJ1-5|.|.|TRBV27
TGTGCCAGCAGTTTATCGCGGGCGGGGAATCAGCCCCAGCATTTT
CASSLSRAGNQPQHF
>TRBJ2-2|TRBD2|.|TRBV5-1
TGCGCCACTAGCCCGGGTAGCGGGATAACCGGGGAGCTGTTTTTT
CATSPGSGITGELFF
>TRBJ2-1|.|few|TRBV5-1
TGCGCCAGCAGCTTGGTCACAGGGAGTTACAATGAGCAGTTCTTC
CASSLVTGSYNEQFF
>TRBJ2-6|TRBD1|few|TRBV5-1
TGCGCCAGCAAGGGACAGGGTAGCTCTGGGGCCAACGTCCTGACTTTC
CASKGQGSSGANVLTF
>TRBJ2-3|TRBD1|few|TRBV7-2
TGTGCCAGCAGCTTAGAACAGGGGGCCGATACGCAGTATTTT
CASSLEQGADTQYF
>TRBJ2-5|.|few|TRBV5-5
TGTGCCAGCAGCTTGGTGGCAGGGCGTGAGACCCAGTACTTC
CASSLVAGRETQYF
>TRBJ2-1|.|once|TRBV7-9
TGTGCCAGCAGCTTCGAAGCGAGGTACAATGAGCAGTTCTTC
CASSFEARYNEQFF
>TRBJ2-3|.|.|TRBV11-1
TGTGCCAGCAGCTCCCATCGAGAGCAAGATACGCAGTATTTT
CASSSHREQDTQYF
>TRBJ2-7|TRBD1|.|TRBV3-1/TRBV3-2
TGTGCCAGGGACAGGAAGGATTGCCACGAGCAGTACTTC
CARDRKDCHEQYF
>TRBJ1-5|.|.|TRBV30
TGTGCCTGGAATAGGGGGGGCCTCAAAGAGCCCCAGCATTTT
CAWNRGGLKEPQHF
>TRBJ1-6|.|.|TRBV19
TGTGCCAGTAGTATGGTCCACGGAACAGGTTCACCCCTCCACTTT
CASSMVHGTGSPLHF
>TRBJ1-1|.|.|TRBV10-3
TGTGCCATTTCAACAGAGGCGGGTGAAGCTTTCTTT
CAISTEAGEAFF
>TRBJ2-5|TRBD2|.|TRBV5-4
TGTGCCAGCAGCTTGGAGGGTTTGGCGGGGGGGACCCAGTACTTC
CASSLEGLAGGTQYF
>TRBJ2-2|TRBD1|.|TRBV7-2
TGTGCCAGCAGCGCGACAGGGGTCACCGGGGAGCTGTTTTTT
CASSATGVTGELFF
>TRBJ1-3|TRBD1|.|TRBV14
TGTGCCAGCAGCCAAGCGGTCAGGGGGAGGCCAGCGTATTTT
CASSQAVRGRPAYF
>TRBJ1-5|.|.|TRBV21-1
TGTGCCAGCAGGAGGGGGCCCAGGGAGGATCAGCCCCAGCATTTT
CASRRGPREDQPQHF
>TRBJ1-6|.|.|TRBV3-1/TRBV3-2
TGTGCCAGCAGCAGGTTTCAGTCGGGTAATTCACCCCTCCACTTT
CASSRFQSGNSPLHF
>TRBJ1-2|TRBD1|.|TRBV28
TGTGCCAGCAGTTTAAGGACAGGCCCAGTCTATGGCTACACCTTC
CASSLRTGPVYGYTF
>TRBJ2-1|TRBD1|.|TRBV15
TGTGCCACCAGCAGAGATTCTGAGACAGGGACCTACAATGAGCAGTTCTTC
CATSRDSETGTYNEQFF
>TRBJ1-1|TRBD1|many|TRBV7-3
TGTGCCAGCAGCTTTTCGGGACAGGCGGCTTTCTTT
CASSFSGQAAFF
>TRBJ2-7|.|.|TRBV6-6
TGTGCCAGCAGTTACTCGGAAGTGAGGTACGAGCAGTACTTC
CASSYSEVRYEQYF